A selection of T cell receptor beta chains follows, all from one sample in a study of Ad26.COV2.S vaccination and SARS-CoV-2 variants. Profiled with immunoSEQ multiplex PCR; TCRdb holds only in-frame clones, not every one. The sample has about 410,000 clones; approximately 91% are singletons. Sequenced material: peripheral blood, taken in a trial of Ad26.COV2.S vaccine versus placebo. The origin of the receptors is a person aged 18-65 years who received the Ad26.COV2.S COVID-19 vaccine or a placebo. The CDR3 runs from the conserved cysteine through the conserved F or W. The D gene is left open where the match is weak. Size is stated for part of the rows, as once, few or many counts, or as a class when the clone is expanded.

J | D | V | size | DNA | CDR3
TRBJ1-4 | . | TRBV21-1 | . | TGTGCCAGCAGCAAAGATTGCCGGGACAGGGATGAAAAACTGTTTTTT | CASSKDCRDRDEKLFF
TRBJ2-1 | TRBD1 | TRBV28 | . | TGTGCCAGCATTGCGGGACAGGGAGGTGAGCAGTTCTTC | CASIAGQGGEQFF
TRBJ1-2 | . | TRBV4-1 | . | TGCGCCAGCAAACCGGGCCCGACCTATGGCTACACCTTC | CASKPGPTYGYTF
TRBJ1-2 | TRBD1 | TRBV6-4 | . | TGTGCCAGCAGCGGACAGGGCAACTATGGCTACACCTTC | CASSGQGNYGYTF
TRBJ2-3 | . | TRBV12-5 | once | TGTGCTAGTGGTTGGACAGAAGCAGATACGCAGTATTTT | CASGWTEADTQYF
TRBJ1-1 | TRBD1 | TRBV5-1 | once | TGCGCCAGCAGCTTATGGACAGGGGGGAACACTGAAGCTTTCTTT | CASSLWTGGNTEAFF
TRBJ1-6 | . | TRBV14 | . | TGTGCCAGCAGCCAAGGGCTCGAGTCACCCCTCCACTTT | CASSQGLESPLHF
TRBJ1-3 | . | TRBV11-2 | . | TGTGCCAGCAGCACGTGGGCCAGAACAAACTCTGGAAACACCATATATTTT | CASSTWARTNSGNTIYF
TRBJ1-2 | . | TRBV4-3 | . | TGCGCCAGCAGCCAAGATCTGACAGACCCTAACTATGGCTACACCTTC | CASSQDLTDPNYGYTF
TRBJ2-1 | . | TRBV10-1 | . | TGCGCCAGCAGGCCGGACTGTCCCTTTTACAATGAGCAGTTCTTC | CASRPDCPFYNEQFF
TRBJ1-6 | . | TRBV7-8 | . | TGTGCCAGCAGCTCGTGGACTGATGGGAATTCACCCCTCCACTTT | CASSSWTDGNSPLHF
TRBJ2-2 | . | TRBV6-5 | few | TGTGCCAGCAGTTCGAACACCGGGGAGCTGTTTTTT | CASSSNTGELFF
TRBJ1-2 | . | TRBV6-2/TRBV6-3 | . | TGTGCCAGCAGTTACACTCTCGCGGCGGTTAATGGCTACACCTTC | CASSYTLAAVNGYTF
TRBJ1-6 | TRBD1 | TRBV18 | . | TGTGCCAGCTCACCACCGGGACAGAGGAATTCACCCCTCCACTTT | CASSPPGQRNSPLHF
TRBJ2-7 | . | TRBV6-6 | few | TGTGCCAGCAGGGAGCAGGGGTCCTACGAGCAGTACTTC | CASREQGSYEQYF
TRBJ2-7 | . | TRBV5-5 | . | TGTGCCAGCAGCTCCGACAGCTACGAGCAGTACTTC | CASSSDSYEQYF
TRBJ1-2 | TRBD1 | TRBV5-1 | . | TGCGCCAGCCGGCGAGAGACAGGGGGTGAAGTAGGCTACACCTTC | CASRRETGGEVGYTF
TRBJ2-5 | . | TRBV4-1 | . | TGCGCCAGCAGCCAAGTTAGCCTAGAGACCCAGTACTTC | CASSQVSLETQYF
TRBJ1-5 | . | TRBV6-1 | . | TGTGCCAGCAGTGAATGGAGAGGGAACCAGCCCCAGCATTTT | CASSEWRGNQPQHF
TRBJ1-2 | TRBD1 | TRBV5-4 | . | TGTGCCAGCAGCAGGCCCGACAGGGTCAGCTATGGCTACACCTTC | CASSRPDRVSYGYTF
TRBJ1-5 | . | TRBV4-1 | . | TGCGCCAGCAGCCAAGATCCCCGGGGAGTGCAGCCCCAGCATTTT | CASSQDPRGVQPQHF
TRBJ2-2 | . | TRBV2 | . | TGTGCCAGCAAGAAGCTCGCGAACACCGGGGAGCTGTTTTTT | CASKKLANTGELFF
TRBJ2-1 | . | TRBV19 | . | TGTGCCAGTAGCCTGGGGCAGTCCTCCTACAATGAGCAGTTCTTC | CASSLGQSSYNEQFF
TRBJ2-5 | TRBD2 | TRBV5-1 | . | TGCGCCAGCAGGGAATTGGGACTACACCAAGAGACCCAGTACTTC | CASRELGLHQETQYF
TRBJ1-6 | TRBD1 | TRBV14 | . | TGTGCCAGCAGCCCCACGGGACAGCTAAATTCACCCCTCCACTTT | CASSPTGQLNSPLHF
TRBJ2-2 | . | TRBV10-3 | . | TGTGCCACCCTAACGGGACTCCTTAACACCGGGGAGCTGTTTTTT | CATLTGLLNTGELFF
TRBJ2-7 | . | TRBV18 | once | TGTGCCAGCTCACCAGAGCAGGATTCCTACGAGCAGTACTTC | CASSPEQDSYEQYF
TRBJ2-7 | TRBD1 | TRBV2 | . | TGTGCCAGCAGTGAGTCGGGACAGGGGACCTACGAGCAGTACTTC | CASSESGQGTYEQYF
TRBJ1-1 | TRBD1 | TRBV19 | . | TGTGCCAGTTTGGATTGGACAGGTGGTACTGAAGCTTTCTTT | CASLDWTGGTEAFF
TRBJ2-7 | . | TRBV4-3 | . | TGCGCCAGCAGCCAAGGCCGGAGCACAGGTTATAGCTCCTACGAGCAGTACTTC | CASSQGRSTGYSSYEQYF
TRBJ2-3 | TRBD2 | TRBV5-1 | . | TGCGCCAGCAGCTTGGCCGGGACTAGCGGGGGCCCCGCAGATACGCAGTATTTT | CASSLAGTSGGPADTQYF
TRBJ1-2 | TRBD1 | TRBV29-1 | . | TGCAGCGTTGAAGATCGGGGGAGGGGACAGGGGTTGTATGGCTACACCTTC | CSVEDRGRGQGLYGYTF
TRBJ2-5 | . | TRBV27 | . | TGTGCCAGCAGTTTCGGGGATCAGGCCGGGACCCAGTACTTC | CASSFGDQAGTQYF
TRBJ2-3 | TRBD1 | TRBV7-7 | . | TGTGCTAGCAGCCAAGGACAGGGCGGAGGCACAGATACGCAGTATTTT | CASSQGQGGGTDTQYF
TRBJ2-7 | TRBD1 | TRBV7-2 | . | TGTGCCAGCAGCATAAATCCGGGACAGGGTGTCAACGAGCAGTACTTC | CASSINPGQGVNEQYF
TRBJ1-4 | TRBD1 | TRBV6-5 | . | TGTGCCAGCACAAGGACAGGACCCGGGGAAAAACTGTTTTTT | CASTRTGPGEKLFF
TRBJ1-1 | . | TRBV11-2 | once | TGTGCCAGCAGCCAACAGGGACTCTACACTGAAGCTTTCTTT | CASSQQGLYTEAFF
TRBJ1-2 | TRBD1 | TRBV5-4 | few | TGTGCCAGCAGCCCCCGAAATACAGGGGTAGTAGAGTATGGCTACACCTTC | CASSPRNTGVVEYGYTF
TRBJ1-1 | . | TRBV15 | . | TGTGCCACCAGCACGTCGAGGATGAACACTGAAGCTTTCTTT | CATSTSRMNTEAFF
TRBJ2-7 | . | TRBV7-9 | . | TGTGCCAGCAGTCCAGGACTCCCCAACGAGCAGTACTTC | CASSPGLPNEQYF
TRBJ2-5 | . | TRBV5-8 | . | TGTGCCAGCAGCTCCTTTGACAGTAGGAAGACCCAGTACTTC | CASSSFDSRKTQYF
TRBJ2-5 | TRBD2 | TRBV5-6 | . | TGTGCCAGCAGCTTCCGGACTAGCGGGGGAGGTTTGGAGACCCAGTACTTC | CASSFRTSGGGLETQYF
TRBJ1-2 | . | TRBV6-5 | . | TGTGCCAGCAGTTACTCGAGGGTCCCCTATGGCTACACCTTC | CASSYSRVPYGYTF
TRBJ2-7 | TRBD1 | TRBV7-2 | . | TGTGCCAGCAGCCACGGGACAGCAGAGGGCGAGCAGTACTTC | CASSHGTAEGEQYF
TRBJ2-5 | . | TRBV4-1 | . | TGCGCCAGCAGCCAAGTGGGGCTAGCGAGGGATACCCAGTACTTC | CASSQVGLARDTQYF
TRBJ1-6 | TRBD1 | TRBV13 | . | TGTGCCAGCAGTCGACAGGGGAATAATTCACCCCTCCACTTT | CASSRQGNNSPLHF
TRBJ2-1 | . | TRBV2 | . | TGTGCCAGCAGTGAAGAGGGCCTGGGCAATGAGCAGTTCTTC | CASSEEGLGNEQFF
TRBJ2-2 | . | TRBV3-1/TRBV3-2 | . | TGTGCCAGCAGCCACGGTCATTCGACCGGGGAGCTGTTTTTT | CASSHGHSTGELFF
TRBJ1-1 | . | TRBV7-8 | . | TGTGCCAGCAGCCCTAGCCGCCTGCTCGCTTCGAACACTGAAGCTTTCTTT | CASSPSRLLASNTEAFF
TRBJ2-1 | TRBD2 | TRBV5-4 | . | TGTGCCAGCAGCTTGCCTAGCGGGGTCGAGGGGGAGCAGTTCTTC | CASSLPSGVEGEQFF
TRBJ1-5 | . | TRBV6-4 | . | TGTGCCAGCAGTGACTCAAACCAGCATTTT | CASSDSNQHF
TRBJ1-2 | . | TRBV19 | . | TGTGCCAGCAACCCGGCAAGAGCTAACTATGGCTACACCTTC | CASNPARANYGYTF
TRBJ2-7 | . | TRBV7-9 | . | TGTGCCAGCAGCTTAAACGGCTACGAGCAGTACTTC | CASSLNGYEQYF